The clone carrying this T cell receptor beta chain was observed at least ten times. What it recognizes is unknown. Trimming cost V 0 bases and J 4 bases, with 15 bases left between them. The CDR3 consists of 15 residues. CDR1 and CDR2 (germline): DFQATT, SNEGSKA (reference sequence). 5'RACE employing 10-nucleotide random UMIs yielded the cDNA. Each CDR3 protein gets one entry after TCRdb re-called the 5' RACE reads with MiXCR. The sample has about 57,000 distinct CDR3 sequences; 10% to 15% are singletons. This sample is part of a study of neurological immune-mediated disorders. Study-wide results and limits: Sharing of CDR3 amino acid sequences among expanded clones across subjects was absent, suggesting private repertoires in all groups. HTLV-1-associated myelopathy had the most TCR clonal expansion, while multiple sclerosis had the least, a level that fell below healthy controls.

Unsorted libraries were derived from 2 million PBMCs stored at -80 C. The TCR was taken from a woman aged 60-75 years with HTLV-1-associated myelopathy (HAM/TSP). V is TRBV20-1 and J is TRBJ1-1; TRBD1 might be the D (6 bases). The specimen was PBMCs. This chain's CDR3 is CSARDLGRGITEAFF. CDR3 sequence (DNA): TGCAGTGCTAGAGATCTCGGCAGGGGTATCACTGAAGCTTTCTTT.